This TCR beta chain was identified during a study of tumor-infiltrating lymphocytes in primary liver carcinoma (dated by TCRdb to about 2017). As for the study more broadly: Of the five patients, three men and two women aged 30 to 69 years, four had hepatocellular carcinoma and one had combined HCC and intrahepatic cholangiocarcinoma. TCRbeta repertoire sequencing covered about 35 specimens from 5 patients: 25 or so tumor regions, 5 adjacent noncancerous liver tissues and 5 peripheral blood samples. The five patients had tumors staged T1-T3 N0M0, with maximum diameters ranging from roughly 4.2 to 11 cm. The 20 to 25 tumor region samples were profiled with Agilent mRNA microarrays so that TCRbeta repertoire diversity could be related to the local molecular phenotype. TCRbeta repertoire sequencing, expression microarrays and whole-exome sequencing were combined in the study across five regions of each liver tumor, with adjacent normal tissue and blood also included. Repertoires from technical replicates were highly reproducible, with mean shared-clone rates roughly 0.9 and correlation coefficients above 0.95. Samples yielded roughly 3.65 to 7.5 million productive TCRbeta reads; read depth did not differ significantly between tissue types. Beyond this particular receptor, the publication reports: Repertoire overlap was higher between tumor regions (mean roughly 35%) than tumor-adjacent (approximately 17%) or tumor-blood (about 15%) pairs, consistent with antigen-driven expansion. Only roughly 7-24% of top clones appeared in all five regions of a tumor, which suggests that tumor-infiltrating T cells are spatially heterogeneous. Because the samples were bulk and unsorted, CD4+ and CD8+ T cell repertoires could not be compared. Because only the TCR beta chain was sequenced and unpaired alpha chains were not captured, true repertoire diversity is likely underestimated. The study included only a handful of patients, and the authors note findings should be validated in a larger study. The top 250 clones accounted for a significantly greater share of the repertoire in tumors than in blood (p = 0.039).

V loses 6 bases of germline sequence and J loses 1 base, and the interval between the two ends is 12 bases. The CDR3 covers 14 residues, taking in both the cysteine and the phenylalanine. The entry retains the CDR3 DNA only, 42 bases that are in frame from base 1. CDR1 and CDR2 (MNHEY, SVGAGI) derive from the germline V gene. Total RNA and DNA were co-extracted without cell sorting from 20-30 mg of bulk tissue using the AllPrep DNA/RNA mini kit. Between late 2015 and March 2016, several patients in China with histopathologically diagnosed primary liver carcinoma had their tumors surgically resected. At the time of sampling, the patients had chronic HBV infection and had not received any treatment. Five spatially separated regions were sampled per tumor: superior, inferior, left-lateral and right-lateral poles, plus the tumor centre. More than 85% viable tumor cells were found by histology in every tumor sample. Fresh tumor and adjacent tissue pieces were bisected, with one half stored in RNAlater at -80 degrees C and the other half sent for histology.

This clonotype was counted ten times or more. Its recognized antigen is unknown. Per-nucleotide qualities are absent, and no much larger clonotype sits a single base away. A constant-region primer and ProtoScript II reverse transcriptase were used to reverse-transcribe TCRbeta-specific cDNA from about 500 ng total RNA. Three nested multiplex PCR rounds, following a slightly modified ARM-PCR procedure, were used to build the TCRbeta libraries. Each of the first two PCR rounds ran for 9 to 10 cycles using multiplex TRBV1-TRBV30 forward primers together with a Cbeta reverse primer. Sample barcodes and Illumina adapters were added in a final 25-cycle PCR using Deep VentR polymerase. Before sequencing, amplicons between 200 and 500 bp were purified from gel using a QIAquick gel extraction kit. An Illumina HiSeq 2500 was used to sequence the TCRbeta amplicons with 250-bp paired-end reads. In the source study's methods: Quality trimming of reads was performed with Trimmomatic v0.33, and paired reads were merged with FLASH v1.2.11 so that full CDR3 sequences could be recovered. V, D and J germline segments were assigned to the rearranged TCRbeta sequences by MiGEC v1.2.1b. Clonotype statistics, along with Shannon-Wiener diversity indices, were calculated using VDJtools v1.0.0. Except for diversity analysis, only each sample's 250 most abundant clonotypes were used in subsequent analyses to reduce sampling bias. In TCRdb, the public reads were trimmed at Q25 with fastp and aligned with MiXCR, with productive beta chains retained. When rows share a CDR3 protein, they turn into one entry using the most common DNA and genes. These V and J calls derive from TCRdb rather than the authors' analysis. The sample table records around 56,000 distinct CDR3 sequences; around 64% of these occur just once. The ten top clones hold around 60% of the sample.

The specimen sequenced was liver tumor tissue from sampling region 2. The label giving this sample's cell subset or site can be read as: tumor region T2, inferior pole. The V and J genes are TRBV6-5 and TRBJ1-1; a confident D gene designation cannot be given. The TCR originated in a man aged 35-49 years with primary liver carcinoma and hepatitis B virus infection. CDR3 region: CASRTGLPNTEAFF. The DNA sequence is TGTGCCAGCAGAACCGGACTTCCGAACACTGAAGCTTTCTTT.